A selection of T cell receptor beta chains follows, all from one sample in a study of Tregs in tolerant kidney transplant recipients. Only in-frame clones appear in the TCRdb table, and some are missing; sequencing was by immunoSEQ multiplex PCR. The sample includes around 120,000 clones, approximately 90% of them seen just once. Material for sequencing was CD4+ T cells from blood. The receptors were sampled from a human donor in good health. CDR3s include the opening cysteine and the closing phenylalanine or tryptophan. The D gene is left open where the match is weak. Clone size is not always given. Where it is, it says once, few, many or a class for expanded clones.

V gene	clone size	D gene	J gene	CDR3 protein	CDR3 DNA
TRBV2	-	-	TRBJ1-2	CASSDSRGKGYTF	TGTGCCAGCAGTGACAGCAGGGGAAAGGGCTACACCTTC
TRBV7-6	-	TRBD2	TRBJ2-5	CASSLTGTNQETQYF	TGTGCCAGCAGCCTTACCGGGACTAACCAAGAGACCCAGTACTTC
TRBV11-2	once	TRBD1	TRBJ1-1	CASSLDRPDRAMNTEAFF	TGTGCCAGCAGCTTAGATCGTCCGGACAGGGCCATGAACACTGAAGCTTTCTTT
TRBV7-6	-	TRBD1	TRBJ2-6	CASSLGRGTGPPGANVLTF	TGTGCCAGCAGCTTAGGTAGGGGGACAGGACCCCCTGGGGCCAACGTCCTGACTTTC
TRBV2	-	-	TRBJ1-1	CASSEVVEAFF	TGTGCCAGCAGTGAGGTCGTTGAAGCTTTCTTT
TRBV12-5	-	TRBD1	TRBJ2-7	CASGLVTGGYEQYF	TGTGCTAGTGGTTTGGTAACAGGGGGATACGAGCAGTACTTC
TRBV2	-	-	TRBJ2-3	CASRDLQGPSYTQYF	TGTGCCAGCAGGGACTTACAGGGACCCTCTTATACGCAGTATTTT
TRBV7-6	-	-	TRBJ2-5	CASRLTGYQETQYF	TGTGCCAGCAGGCTAACAGGTTACCAAGAGACCCAGTACTTC
TRBV19	few	-	TRBJ2-7	CASSPQGWEQYF	TGTGCCAGTAGTCCTCAGGGTTGGGAGCAGTACTTC
TRBV6-1	-	-	TRBJ1-2	CASRIRTHYGYTF	TGTGCCAGCAGGATTCGGACGCACTATGGCTACACCTTC
TRBV5-1	-	TRBD1	TRBJ1-6	CASSRGTAMNSPLHF	TGCGCCAGCAGCCGGGGGACAGCGATGAATTCACCCCTCCACTTT
TRBV29-1	-	-	TRBJ1-3	CSVERGTSGNTIYF	TGCAGCGTTGAAAGAGGGACCTCTGGAAACACCATATATTTT
TRBV5-4	-	-	TRBJ1-1	CASSLGGDMNTEAFF	TGTGCCAGCAGCTTGGGCGGGGACATGAACACTGAAGCTTTCTTT
TRBV7-6	-	-	TRBJ2-5	CASSLGYKSETQYF	TGTGCCAGCAGCTTAGGTTATAAGTCCGAGACCCAGTACTTC
TRBV6-5	-	TRBD1	TRBJ1-4	CASSIRTGRNEKLFF	TGTGCCAGCAGTATTCGGACAGGACGAAATGAAAAACTGTTTTTT
TRBV7-9	-	-	TRBJ2-7	CASSLGQWSSYEQYF	TGTGCCAGCAGCTTAGGACAGTGGAGCTCCTACGAGCAGTACTTC
TRBV13	once	-	TRBJ1-1	CASSLKLNTEAFF	TGTGCCAGCAGCTTGAAGTTGAACACTGAAGCTTTCTTT
TRBV5-6	few	TRBD1	TRBJ2-7	CASSLEDRVPSYEQYF	TGTGCCAGCAGCTTGGAAGACAGGGTTCCTTCCTACGAGCAGTACTTC
TRBV29-1	once	TRBD1	TRBJ2-5	CSVDDRGETQYF	TGCAGCGTTGACGACAGGGGTGAGACCCAGTACTTC
TRBV11-2	-	-	TRBJ2-3	CASSLIGYNTDTQYF	TGTGCCAGCAGCTTAATTGGGTACAACACAGATACGCAGTATTTT
TRBV12-5	-	-	TRBJ1-2	CASGPSGTTYGYTF	TGTGCTAGTGGTCCTTCTGGGACGACCTATGGCTACACCTTC